A selection of T cell receptor beta chains follows, all from one sample in a study of T cells after yellow fever vaccination. One entry per CDR3 protein, called by TCRdb with MiXCR from the 5' RACE reads. The table has hundreds of thousands of distinct CDR3 sequences, more than 9% seen once. Material: PBMCs, obtained on the day of the yellow fever booster vaccination. The receptors come from a man aged 30 to 39 who received the YFV17D yellow fever vaccine. CDR3s leave out the opening cysteine and the closing phenylalanine or tryptophan.

cdr3_length v_call cdr3_aa
11 TRBV20-1 SATGGREETQY
12 TRBV28 ASRRTGTTDTQY
13 TRBV5-1 ASSLDREAYNEQF
13 TRBV20-1 SAFVTTGLNNEQF
13 TRBV5-1 ASSPGQGNQETQY
12 TRBV5-8 ASSLFVSSYEQY
11 TRBV12-3/TRBV12-4 ASSPNSVGELF
12 TRBV19 ASSIEEKSYEQY
11 TRBV20-1 SARQPFTGELF
13 TRBV2 ASRTGTGSGQPQH
14 TRBV4-2 ASSQETSGRTGELF
16 TRBV21-1 ASLTTRQPRSGANVLT
11 TRBV14 ASSQASSFRQY
12 TRBV7-2 ASSVRQGSTEAF
15 TRBV24-1 ATSGQGQSTDFYGYT
12 TRBV27 ASSLRTGSTGYT
11 TRBV28 ASRTSVSYEQY
12 TRBV6-1 ASSSSGRIDTQY
12 TRBV9 ASSRGSGSYEQY
15 TRBV5-1 ASSLSQGVIQNEKLF
12 TRBV5-1 ASSREGNRSPLH
13 TRBV18 ASSGLAGGQETQY
12 TRBV4-3 ASSQERSYNEQF
13 TRBV7-3 ASSQAGGMNNEQF
13 TRBV7-6 ASSLGASESGELF
15 TRBV20-1 SASVRKGHGRIYEQY
13 TRBV6-1 ASRLWTSGIDEQF
15 TRBV12-3/TRBV12-4 ASSLTTGGVGANVLT
14 TRBV9 ASSRSGAGVSGELF
11 TRBV5-1 ASSFRTEETQY
13 TRBV12-3/TRBV12-4 ASSPSGSMTGELF
14 TRBV20-1 SAKGGLAGPYNEQF
11 TRBV6-1 ASRSDVLTEQF
12 TRBV28 ASSPHGGQETQY
12 TRBV4-3 ASSREGVTDTQY
15 TRBV14 ASSQEKGAGKIYGYT
14 TRBV19 ASRQSALMFQETQY